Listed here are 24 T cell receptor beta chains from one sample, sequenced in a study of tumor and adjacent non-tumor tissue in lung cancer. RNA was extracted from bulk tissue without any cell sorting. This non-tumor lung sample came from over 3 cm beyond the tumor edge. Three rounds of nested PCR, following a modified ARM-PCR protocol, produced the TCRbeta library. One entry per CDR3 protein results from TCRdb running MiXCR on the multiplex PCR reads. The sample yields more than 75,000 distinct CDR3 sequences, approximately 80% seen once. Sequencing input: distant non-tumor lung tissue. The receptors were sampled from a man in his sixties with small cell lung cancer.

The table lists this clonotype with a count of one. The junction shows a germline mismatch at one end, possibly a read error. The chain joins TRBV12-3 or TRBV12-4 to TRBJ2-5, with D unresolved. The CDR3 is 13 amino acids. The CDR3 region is CASRSSWKEIQYF. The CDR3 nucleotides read TGTGCCAGCAGGTCGTCATGGAAAGAGATCCAGTACTTC.

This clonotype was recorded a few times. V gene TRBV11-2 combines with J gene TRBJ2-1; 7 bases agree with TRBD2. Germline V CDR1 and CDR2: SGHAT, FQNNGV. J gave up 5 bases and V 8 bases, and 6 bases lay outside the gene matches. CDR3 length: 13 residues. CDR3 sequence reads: CASQKRGDNEQFF. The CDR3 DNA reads TGTGCCAGCCAGAAGCGGGGCGACAATGAGCAGTTCTTC.

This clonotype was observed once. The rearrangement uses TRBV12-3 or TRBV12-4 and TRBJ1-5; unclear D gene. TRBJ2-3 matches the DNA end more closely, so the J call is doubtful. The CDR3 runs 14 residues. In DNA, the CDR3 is TGTGCCAGTAGTCAGAGAATGCTCAGCCAGCCCCAGTATTTT. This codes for CASSQRMLSQPQYF.

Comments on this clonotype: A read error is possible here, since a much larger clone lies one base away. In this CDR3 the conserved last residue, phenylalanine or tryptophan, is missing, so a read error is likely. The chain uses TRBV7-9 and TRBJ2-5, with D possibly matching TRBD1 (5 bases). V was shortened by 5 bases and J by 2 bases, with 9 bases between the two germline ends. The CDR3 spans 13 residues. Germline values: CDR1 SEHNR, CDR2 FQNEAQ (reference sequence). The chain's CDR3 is CASSTTAQETQYV. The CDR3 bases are TGTGCCAGCAGCACGACAGCTCAAGAGACCCAGTACGTC.

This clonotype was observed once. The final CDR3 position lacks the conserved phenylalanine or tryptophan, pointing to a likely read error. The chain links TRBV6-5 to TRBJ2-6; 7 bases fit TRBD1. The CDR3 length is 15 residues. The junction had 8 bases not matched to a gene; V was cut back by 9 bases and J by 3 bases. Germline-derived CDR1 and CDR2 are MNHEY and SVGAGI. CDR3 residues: CARRPTGVGANVLTS. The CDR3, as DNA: TGTGCCAGAAGACCTACAGGGGTTGGGGCCAACGTCCTGACTTCC.

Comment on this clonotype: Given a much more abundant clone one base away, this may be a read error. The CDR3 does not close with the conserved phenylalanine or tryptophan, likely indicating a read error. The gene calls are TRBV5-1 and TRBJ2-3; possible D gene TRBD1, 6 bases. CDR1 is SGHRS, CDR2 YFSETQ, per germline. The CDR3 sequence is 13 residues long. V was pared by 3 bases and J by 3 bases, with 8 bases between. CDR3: CASSSQGTDTQYI. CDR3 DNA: TGCGCCAGCAGCTCTCAGGGGACAGATACGCAGTATATT.

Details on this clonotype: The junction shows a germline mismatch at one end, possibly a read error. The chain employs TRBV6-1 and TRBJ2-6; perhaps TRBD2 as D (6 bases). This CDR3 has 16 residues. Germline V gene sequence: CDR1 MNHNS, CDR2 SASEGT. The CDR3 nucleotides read TGTGCCTGCAGTGGGGGGATCTCTTTTGGGGCCAACGTCCTGACTTTC. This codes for CACSGGISFGANVLTF.

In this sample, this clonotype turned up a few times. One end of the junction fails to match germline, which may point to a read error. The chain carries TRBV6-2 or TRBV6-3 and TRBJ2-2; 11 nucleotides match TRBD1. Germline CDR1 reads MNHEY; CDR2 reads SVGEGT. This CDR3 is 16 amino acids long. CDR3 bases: TGTGCCAGCAGTTACGCAGGACAGGGGGCTGCCGGGGAGCTGCTTTTT. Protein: CASSYAGQGAAGELLF.

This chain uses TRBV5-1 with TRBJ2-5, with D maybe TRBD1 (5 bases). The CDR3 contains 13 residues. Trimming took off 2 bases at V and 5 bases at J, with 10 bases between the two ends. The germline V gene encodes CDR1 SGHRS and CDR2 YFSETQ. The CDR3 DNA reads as TGCGCCAGCAGCTTAGGGGCCCAGGAGACCCAGTACTTC. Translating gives CASSLGAQETQYF.

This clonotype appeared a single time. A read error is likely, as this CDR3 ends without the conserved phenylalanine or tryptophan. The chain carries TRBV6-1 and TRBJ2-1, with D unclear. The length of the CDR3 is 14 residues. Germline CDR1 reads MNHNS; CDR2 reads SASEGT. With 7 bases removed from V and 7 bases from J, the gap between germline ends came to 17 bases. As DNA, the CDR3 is TGTGCCAGCATCTTTAGAAGGAGTAGGAATGAGCAGTTCCTC. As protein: CASIFRRSRNEQFL.

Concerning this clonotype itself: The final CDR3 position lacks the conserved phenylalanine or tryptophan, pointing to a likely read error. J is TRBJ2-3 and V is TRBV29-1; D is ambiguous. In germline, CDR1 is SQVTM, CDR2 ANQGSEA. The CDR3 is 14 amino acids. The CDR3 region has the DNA TGCGGCGTTGGGTTGGGTGGGCCGGCAGATGCGCAGTATCTT. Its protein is CGVGLGGPADAQYL.

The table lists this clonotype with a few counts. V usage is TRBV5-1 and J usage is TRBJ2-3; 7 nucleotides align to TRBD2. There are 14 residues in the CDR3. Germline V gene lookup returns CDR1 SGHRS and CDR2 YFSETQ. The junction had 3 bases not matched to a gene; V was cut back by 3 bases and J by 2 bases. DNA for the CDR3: TGCGCCAGCAGCTGGGACTACTTCACAGATACGCAGTATTTT. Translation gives CASSWDYFTDTQYF.

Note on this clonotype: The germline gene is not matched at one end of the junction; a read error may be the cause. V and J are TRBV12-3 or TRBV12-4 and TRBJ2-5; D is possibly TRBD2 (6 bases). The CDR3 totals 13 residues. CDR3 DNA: TGTACCAGCAGTTTGGGGCGGGATGTGGCCCAGTACTTC. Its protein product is CTSSLGRDVAQYF.

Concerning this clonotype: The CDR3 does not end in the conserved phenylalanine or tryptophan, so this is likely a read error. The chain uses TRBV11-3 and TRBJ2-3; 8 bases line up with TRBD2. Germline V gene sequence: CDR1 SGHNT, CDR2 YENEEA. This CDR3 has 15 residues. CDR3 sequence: CASSSGTSISDMQYS. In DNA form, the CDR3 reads TGTGCTAGCAGCTCCGGGACTAGTATTTCCGATATGCAGTATTCT.

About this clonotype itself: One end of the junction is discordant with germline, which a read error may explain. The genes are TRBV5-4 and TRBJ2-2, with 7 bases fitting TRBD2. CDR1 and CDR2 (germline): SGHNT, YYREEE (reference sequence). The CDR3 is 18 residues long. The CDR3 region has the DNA TGTGACAGCAGCCTCGGGACTAACGGGATCTTATACACCGGGGAGCTGTTTTTT. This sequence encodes CDSSLGTNGILYTGELFF.

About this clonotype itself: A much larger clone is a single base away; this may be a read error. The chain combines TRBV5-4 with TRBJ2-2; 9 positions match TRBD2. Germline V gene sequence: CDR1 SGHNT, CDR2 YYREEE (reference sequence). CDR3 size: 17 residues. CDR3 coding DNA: TGTGCCAGCAGCCCCTCGACTAGCGGAGCGAACATCGGGGAGCTGTTTTTT. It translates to CASSPSTSGANIGELFF.

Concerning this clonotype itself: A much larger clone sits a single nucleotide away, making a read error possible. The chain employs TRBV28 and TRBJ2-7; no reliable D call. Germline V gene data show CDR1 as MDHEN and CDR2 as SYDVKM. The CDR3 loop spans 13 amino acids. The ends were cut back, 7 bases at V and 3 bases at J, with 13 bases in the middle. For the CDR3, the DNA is TGTGCCAGCAACAATCCGAGCCTCTACGAGCAGTACTTC. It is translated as CASNNPSLYEQYF.

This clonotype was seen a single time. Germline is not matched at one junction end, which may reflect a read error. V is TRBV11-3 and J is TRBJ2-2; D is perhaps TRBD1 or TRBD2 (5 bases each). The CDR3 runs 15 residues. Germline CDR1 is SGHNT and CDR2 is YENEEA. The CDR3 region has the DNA TGTGCCAGTAGCCGGGATAGGGGAGCGTCCGGAGAGCTGTCCTTT. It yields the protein CASSRDRGASGELSF.

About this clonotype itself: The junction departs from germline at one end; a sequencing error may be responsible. In nucleotides, the CDR3 is TGTGCCAACAGTTTACTAGCCAGGGAGCTGTTTTTT. Its protein is CANSLLARELFF. This rearrangement joins TRBV6-2 or TRBV6-3 to TRBJ2-2, with D possibly matching TRBD2 (6 bases). The CDR3 sequence is 12 residues long. Per germline, CDR1 MNHEY and CDR2 SVGEGT.

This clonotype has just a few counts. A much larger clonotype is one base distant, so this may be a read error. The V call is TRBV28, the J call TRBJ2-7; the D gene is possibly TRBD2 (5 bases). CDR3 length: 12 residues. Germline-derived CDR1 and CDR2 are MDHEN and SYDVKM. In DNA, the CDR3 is TGTGTCAGCAAAACGGGGACCTACGAGCAGTACTTC. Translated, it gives CVSKTGTYEQYF.

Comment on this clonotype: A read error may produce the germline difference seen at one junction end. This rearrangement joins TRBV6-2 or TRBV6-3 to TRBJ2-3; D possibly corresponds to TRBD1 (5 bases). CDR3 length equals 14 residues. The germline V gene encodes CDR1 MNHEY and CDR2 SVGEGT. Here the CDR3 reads CASSYGAASDMQYF. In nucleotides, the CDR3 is TGTGCCAGCAGTTATGGGGCAGCCTCAGATATGCAGTATTTT.

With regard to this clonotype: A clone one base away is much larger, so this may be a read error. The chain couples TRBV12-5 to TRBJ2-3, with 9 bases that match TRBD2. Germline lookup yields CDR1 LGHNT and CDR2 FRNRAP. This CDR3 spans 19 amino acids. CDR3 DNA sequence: TGTGCTAGTCTCTCCTTTAGGAATAGCGGGAGTCGGAGGACAGATATGCAGTATTTT. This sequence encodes CASLSFRNSGSRRTDMQYF.

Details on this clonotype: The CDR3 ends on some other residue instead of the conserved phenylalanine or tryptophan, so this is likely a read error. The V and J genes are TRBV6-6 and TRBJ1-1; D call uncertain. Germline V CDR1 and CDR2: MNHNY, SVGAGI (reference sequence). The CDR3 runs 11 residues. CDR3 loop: CASSYDTEAFY. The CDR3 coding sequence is TGTGCAAGCAGTTACGACACTGAAGCTTTCTAT.

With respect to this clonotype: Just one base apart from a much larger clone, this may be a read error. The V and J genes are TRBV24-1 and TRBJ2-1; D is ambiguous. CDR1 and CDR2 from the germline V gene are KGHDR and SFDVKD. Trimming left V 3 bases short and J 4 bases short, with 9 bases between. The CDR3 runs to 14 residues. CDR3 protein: CATSDPTFYNEQFF. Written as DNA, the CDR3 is TGTGCCACCAGTGATCCGACATTTTACAATGAGCAGTTCTTC.